These 9 T cell receptor beta chains share one sample of origin, sequenced in a study of blood T cell repertoires in COVID-19. The table came from immunoSEQ multiplex PCR; TCRdb's copy has only in-frame clones and leaves some out. Among roughly 63,000 clones listed, about 88% were seen once. Material for sequencing was peripheral blood. These receptors came from a woman aged 50 to 60 with active or convalescent COVID-19.

CDR3 sequence reads: CASSLFTGTGDNEQFF. Written as DNA, the CDR3 is TGTGCCAGCAGCCTTTTCACCGGGACAGGGGACAATGAGCAGTTCTTC. The rearrangement links TRBV14 to TRBJ2-1, with 10 bases that match TRBD1. The CDR3 is 16 residues long. Per the germline V gene, CDR1 is SGHDN and CDR2 is FVKESK. V trimming: 4 bases; J trimming: 5 bases; junction bases outside the gene matches: 8.

This chain uses TRBV5-4 with TRBJ2-1; TRBD2 matches at 10 bases. Trimming removed 4 bases from V and 7 bases from J; junction bases left unmatched: 11. Germline V gene sequence: CDR1 SGHNT, CDR2 YYREEE (reference sequence). The CDR3 has 16 residues. The CDR3 here is CASSRGTSVKTNEQFF. For the CDR3, the DNA is TGTGCCAGCAGCCGCGGGACTAGCGTGAAGACGAATGAGCAGTTCTTC.

This clone was seen a single time. The chain employs TRBV21-1 and TRBJ1-1; no DNA check was done on the table's D call, TRBD1. TRBV21-1 is recorded as a pseudogene. The CDR3 has 17 residues. The CDR3 nucleotides read TGTGCCAGGATTATAAGGGAAAGGACAGGGTTGGAGACTGAAGCTTTCTTT. Residues: CARIIRERTGLETEAFF.

The genes are TRBV9 and TRBJ2-3; D remains unclear. The CDR3 is 13 amino acids. Germline V lookup: CDR1 SGDLS, CDR2 YYNGEE. Deletions cut 0 bases from V and 2 bases from J, with 4 bases between. CDR3 in DNA: TGTGCCAGCAGCGTAGTCTCCACAGATACGCAGTATTTT. This gives the protein CASSVVSTDTQYF.

This chain joins TRBV7-9 and TRBJ2-5, with TRBD1 as a possible D gene (5 bases). The CDR3 sequence is 16 residues long. Trimming took 1 base from V and 5 from J, leaving 17 bases between them. Per germline, CDR1 SEHNR and CDR2 FQNEAQ (reference sequence). The CDR3 region is CASSLEAARVGETQYF. The CDR3 nucleotides read TGTGCCAGCAGCTTAGAGGCGGCCAGGGTGGGGGAGACCCAGTACTTC.

This rearrangement joins TRBV7-3 to TRBJ2-1; TRBD2 aligns across 8 bases. Trimming at V came to 1 base and at J to 6 bases, leaving 5 bases not matched to a gene. The CDR3 loop spans 15 amino acids. The germline gives CDR1 SGHTA, CDR2 FQGTGA. CDR3 coding DNA: TGTGCCAGCAGCTTAATAGCGGGAAGCGGCAATGAGCAGTTCTTC. This gives the protein CASSLIAGSGNEQFF.

The rearrangement joins TRBV13 to TRBJ2-1; 8 positions match TRBD2. The CDR3 spans 15 residues. V lost 5 bases to trimming and J lost 4 bases; unmatched junction nucleotides: 7. Germline CDR1 and CDR2: PRHDT and FYEKMQ (reference sequence). The CDR3 sequence is CASSPGTRSYNEQFF. The CDR3 nucleotides read TGTGCCAGCAGCCCTGGGACTAGATCTTACAATGAGCAGTTCTTC. The variable domain in full, with the rest retrieved from reference TRBV13 and TRBJ2-1, is AAGVIQSPRHLIKEKRETATLKCYPIPRHDTVYWYQQGPGQDPQFLISFYEKMQSDKGSIPDRFSAQQFSDYHSELNMSSLELGDSALYFCASSPGTRSYNEQFFGPGTRLTVL.

The gene calls are TRBV18 and TRBJ2-3; 10 bases fit TRBD2. Germline V gene sequence: CDR1 KGHSH, CDR2 LQKENI. V dropped 3 bases and J dropped 9; count of bases not matched to a gene: 9. The length of the CDR3 is 15 residues. In nucleotides, the CDR3 is TGTGCCAGCTCACCTAGCGGGAGGATAAGCGACACGCAGTATTTT. Its translation: CASSPSGRISDTQYF.

The chain recombines TRBV4-2 with TRBJ2-2, with a tentative D call TRBD2 (6 bases). V was trimmed by 0 bases and J by 6 bases, leaving 14 bases between them. Per germline, CDR1 LGHNA and CDR2 YNFKEQ. The CDR3 runs to 16 residues. CDR3 sequence: CASSQEPRGGAGELFF. In DNA form, the CDR3 reads TGTGCCAGCAGCCAAGAGCCTAGAGGCGGGGCCGGGGAGCTGTTTTTT.